This T cell receptor (beta chain) came from a study of Tregs in tolerant kidney transplant recipients. The data were produced by immunoSEQ multiplex PCR, yet TCRdb's version contains in-frame clones alone and is incomplete. Its table records roughly 14,000 clones. Comments on this clone: Its matching antigen is unknown. The DNA ends 3 residues before the CDR3 does, and the rest of the CDR3 is filled in from the germline J gene.

The study, taken as a whole, reports: The most relevant donor-specific Treg TCRbeta repertoire apparently came from expansion with activated donor B cells. The small number of patients limits these findings pending further validation. No direct test of biological reproducibility was done here.

Related graft donors supplied nonmyeloablative bone marrow transplants, and mixed chimerism was transient. Thawed PBMCs were FACS-sorted into unstimulated CD4+CD25+CD127- regulatory T cells, CD4+CD25- non-regulatory cells, CD4 and CD8 cells. The V gene's germline CDR1 is DFQATT and CDR2 SNEGSKA (reference sequence). There are 15 residues in the CDR3. The V and J genes are TRBV20-1 and TRBJ2-5; 7 bases align to TRBD2. Sample: CD8+ T cells from blood (PBMCs), taken 6 months after the transplant. The clonotype comes from a human patient who received a combined kidney and bone marrow transplant. The graft donor may account for some of the T cells. The sequenced part of the CDR3 DNA is TGCAGTGCTGTCCAGGCTAGCGGTGCCGGAGATACC. It encodes CSAVQASGAGDT. The CDR3 in its entirety is CSAVQASGAGDTQYF.